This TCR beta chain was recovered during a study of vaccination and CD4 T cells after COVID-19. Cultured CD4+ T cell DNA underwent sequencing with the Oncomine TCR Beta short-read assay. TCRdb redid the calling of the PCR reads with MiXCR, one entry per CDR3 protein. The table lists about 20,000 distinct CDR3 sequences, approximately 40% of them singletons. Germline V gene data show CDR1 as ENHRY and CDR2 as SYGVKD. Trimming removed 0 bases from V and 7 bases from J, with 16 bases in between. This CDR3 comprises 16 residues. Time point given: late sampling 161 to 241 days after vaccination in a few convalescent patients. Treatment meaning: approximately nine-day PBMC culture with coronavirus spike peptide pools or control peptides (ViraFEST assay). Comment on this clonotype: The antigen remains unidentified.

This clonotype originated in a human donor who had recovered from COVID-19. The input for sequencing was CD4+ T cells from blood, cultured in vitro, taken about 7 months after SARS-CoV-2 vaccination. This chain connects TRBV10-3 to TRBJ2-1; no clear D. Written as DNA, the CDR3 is TGTGCCATCAGTGAGTCCAGAGGCCACGGGTCGAATGAGCAGTTCTTC. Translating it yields CAISESRGHGSNEQFF.